This T cell receptor beta chain is drawn from a study of response to subunit inactivated influenza vaccine. The germline V gene has CDR1 LGHNA and CDR2 YNFKEQ. The CDR3 is 16 residues long. V lost 0 bases to trimming and J lost 9 bases; unmatched junction nucleotides: 6. From the RT-PCR reads, TCRdb called clonotypes with MiXCR, one entry per CDR3 protein. Here the sample spans around 530,000 distinct CDR3 sequences, approximately 15% being singletons. The V and J genes are TRBV4-2 and TRBJ2-1; 12 nucleotides line up with TRBD1. The input for sequencing was CD4+ T cells sorted from PBMCs, taken about 24 months after vaccination. This TCR derives from a man between 45 and 75 years old who received an inactivated influenza vaccine. The CDR3 here is CASSQDRGTGGSEQFF. The CDR3 region has the DNA TGTGCCAGCAGCCAAGATAGAGGGACAGGGGGCAGTGAGCAGTTCTTC.